Each of the 9 T cell receptor beta chains below was sequenced from the same sample in a study of shared clonotypes between healthy human individuals. The protocol was immunoSEQ multiplex PCR, while the TCRdb copy is restricted to in-frame clones and leaves out a portion. The sample has roughly 2.5 million clones, approximately 92% seen once. Sequencing input: naive CD4+ T cells sorted from blood. Subset here: CD45RA+ positively selected. The receptors derive from a man younger than 35 in good health.

This clone was detected once. V and J are TRBV27 and TRBJ2-5, with TRBD1 matching 10 bases. Germline CDR1 MNHEY, CDR2 SMNVEV (reference sequence). This CDR3 region has 16 residues. Unmatched junction bases numbered 14, after V lost 6 bases and J lost 7 bases. The CDR3 spells CASSPAPGQGWGTQYF. CDR3 DNA: TGTGCCAGCAGCCCTGCCCCGGGACAGGGGTGGGGGACCCAGTACTTC.

The chain has TRBV30 and TRBJ1-4; TRBD1 might be the D (6 bases). The V gene lost 4 bases and the J gene lost 4 bases, with 13 bases spanning the gap. Germline V gene data show CDR1 as GTSNPN and CDR2 as SVGIG (reference sequence). The CDR3 contains 14 residues. As DNA, the CDR3 is TGTGCCTGGAAATCGGACAGCCGTAATGAAAAACTGTTTTTT. Amino acids: CAWKSDSRNEKLFF.

This clone has only one observation. CDR3 sequence: CARSLGQGPYEQYF. As DNA, the CDR3 is TGTGCCAGAAGCTTAGGACAGGGACCCTACGAGCAGTACTTC. This rearrangement joins TRBV7-5 to TRBJ2-7; the table's TRBD1 call for D was not verified on the DNA. TRBV7-5 is termed a pseudogene. CDR3 length: 14 residues.

This chain links TRBV10-1 with TRBJ2-5, with 9 bases that match TRBD2. The CDR3 loop spans 15 amino acids. V shed 3 bases and J 2 bases; nucleotides not matched to a gene: 4. CDR1 and CDR2 (germline): WNHNN, SYGVQD (reference sequence). The CDR3 loop reads CASSDGGREQETQYF. CDR3 in DNA: TGCGCCAGCAGTGACGGCGGGAGGGAACAAGAGACCCAGTACTTC.

Here the CDR3 DNA reads TGTGCCAGTAGTATAGAACACAGCCTCTACAATGAGCAGTTCTTC. Its translation is CASSIEHSLYNEQFF. The rearrangement joins TRBV19 to TRBJ2-1; the D is unclear. The germline V and J ends were trimmed by 0 bases and 3 bases, with 9 bases remaining between them. The CDR3 runs to 15 residues. Germline CDR1 reads LNHDA; CDR2 reads SQIVND (reference sequence).

This chain uses TRBV7-2 with TRBJ2-2; D unclear. Germline lookup yields CDR1 SGHTA and CDR2 FQGNSA. Trimming took off 3 bases at V and 5 bases at J, with 7 bases between the two ends. The CDR3 has 13 residues. CDR3 in DNA: TGTGCCAGCAGCTTTCTTTCTACCGGGGAGCTGTTTTTT. This gives the protein CASSFLSTGELFF.

The J gene is TRBJ2-5, the V gene TRBV9; maybe TRBD2 (6 bases). The CDR3 extends over 16 amino acids. The V end lost 3 bases, the J end lost 0 bases, and 15 bases lay between the germline ends. Germline V lookup: CDR1 SGDLS, CDR2 YYNGEE. The CDR3 is CASSAPAGRYQETQYF. CDR3 coding DNA: TGTGCCAGCAGCGCCCCGGCGGGGAGATACCAAGAGACCCAGTACTTC.

The chain carries TRBV29-1 and TRBJ2-3, with D unresolved. CDR1 is SQVTM, CDR2 ANQGSEA, per germline. Trimming removed 4 bases at V and 0 bases at J, with 5 bases between. This CDR3 region has 12 residues. This chain's CDR3 is CSVGDSTDTQYF. Written as DNA, the CDR3 is TGCAGCGTTGGGGATAGCACAGATACGCAGTATTTT.

The chain uses TRBV11-2 and TRBJ2-5; D is tentatively TRBD1 or TRBD2 (6 bases each). This CDR3 is 15 amino acids long. Trimming pared 6 bases from V and 5 bases from J, leaving 19 bases between. The germline V gene encodes CDR1 SGHAT and CDR2 FQNNGV. The CDR3 reads CASRPTAGGGETQYF. The CDR3 nucleotides read TGTGCCAGCAGGCCCACAGCCGGGGGCGGGGAGACCCAGTACTTC.